Listed below are T cell receptor beta chains from one sample, sequenced in a study of shared clonotypes between healthy human individuals. Data came from immunoSEQ multiplex PCR; TCRdb stores just in-frame clones and leaves some out. The sample yields just over 2,000,000 clones, roughly 95% seen once. What was sequenced was naive CD4+ T cells sorted from blood. The receptors were sampled from a man aged 18 to 30 in good health. CDR3s leave out the opening cysteine and the closing phenylalanine or tryptophan.

>TRBV18|12
ASSPLRTDEKLF
>TRBV7-2|14
ASSLVGQGSLYGYT
>TRBV11-3|12
ATVLGSVNQPQH
>TRBV5-1|13
ASRRSGGLRDTQY
>TRBV11-3|10
ASRGVTGELF
>TRBV10-1|16
ASSESSPPSGDTDTQY
>TRBV7-9|11
ASSPAPNSPLH
>TRBV28|13
ASRRNGQTNYGYT
>TRBV28|17
ASSSPGTSGILAKNIQY
>TRBV18|12
ASSPDGNPNEQY
>TRBV7-9|14
ASSYLPGQGNTEAF
>TRBV19|12
ASSKDWNTGELF
>TRBV10-3|13
AISGRGLASGELF
>TRBV9|13
ASSVVSGNTGELF
>TRBV5-6|9
ASSRFGEQY
>TRBV4-3|14
ASSQEPTGQREKLF
>TRBV6-6|14
ASSTRDRGGGNTIY
>TRBV2|12
ASSEVNSNQPQH
>TRBV6-5|12
ATSGPWASNEQF
>TRBV6-1|13
ASSGGRGRNQPQH
>TRBV27|12
ASSFGRDTGELF
>TRBV2|12
ASGKGQALGEQF
>TRBV5-1|12
ASSEGQGGNEQF
>TRBV6-5|12
ASRQGGSKNIQY
>TRBV28|13
ASSYRARGGETQY
>TRBV4-1|12
ASSAGGAVGELF
>TRBV9|11
ASSVAPQETQY
>TRBV9|12
ASSATGTAVRYT
>TRBV7-9|12
ASSLKAERNTIY
>TRBV6-5|11
ASSPGYQETQY
>TRBV2|13
ASSEALAGRGELF
>TRBV5-1|13
ASSWGGQGDEKLF
>TRBV9|12
ASTPVLATDTQY
>TRBV7-3|13
ASSLTSGGTGELF
>TRBV28|14
ASSSPSPGDNSPLH
>TRBV6-5|12
ASSYSRGNYEQY
>TRBV4-1|14
ASSQVRGGQGNTIY
>TRBV7-2|12
ASSFWTGSETQY
>TRBV18|13
ASSPGLAGTSEQY
>TRBV28|11
ASQDRGNEKLF
>TRBV2|10
ASSEGNTEAF
>TRBV9|15
ASPPLIPGAVNTEAF
>TRBV5-1|15
ASRQGSGGTSTDTQY
>TRBV27|13
ASKLAGGNTGELF
>TRBV5-6|13
ASSSPGLGLAEQY
>TRBV25-1|14
ASSSPSGRAVGELF
>TRBV5-6|12
ASSDRDRGEKLF
>TRBV5-1|12
ASSGRTGPYEQY
>TRBV19|13
ASSIRGQPNYGYT